This T cell receptor beta chain was obtained from a study of blood T cell repertoires in COVID-19. Some clones are missing from TCRdb's copy, which holds only in-frame ones; the method was immunoSEQ multiplex PCR. The table has 200,000 or so clones, roughly 84% seen once; the top ten hold 6.5% to 9.5%. V trimming: 4 bases; J trimming: 8 bases; junction bases outside the gene matches: 13. Looked up from germline, CDR1 is LGHDT and CDR2 is YNNKEL (reference sequence). The CDR3 extends over 17 amino acids. The material sequenced was PBMCs or T cells enriched from blood (not recorded which). V and J are TRBV3-1 (or the pseudogene TRBV3-2) and TRBJ1-4; 10 nucleotides line up with TRBD1. The source is a man aged 40-49 years who had recovered from COVID-19. The CDR3 bases are TGTGCCAGCAGCCGCTGGAGGACAGGGGGAGGGAAGGAAAAACTGTTTTTT. Its protein is CASSRWRTGGGKEKLFF.